Listed here is a single TCR beta chain. Unique molecular identifiers were incorporated into the prepared TCRbeta library. TCRdb redid the calling of the PCR reads with MiXCR, one entry per CDR3 protein. This table has approximately 250,000 distinct CDR3 sequences, about 26% appearing once. The source of the sample is a study of T-cell reconstitution after alpha-beta-depleted transplantation in children. The CDR3 has 14 amino acids. Germline V gene sequence: CDR1 SGDLS, CDR2 YYNGEE. V was trimmed by 3 bases and J by 1 base, leaving 10 bases between them. This sequence was found in a girl aged 2-9 years with Fanconi anemia, due to receive a stem cell transplant. Specimen: PBMCs, collected before TCRalphabeta/CD19-depleted stem cell transplant. The chain is built from TRBV9 and TRBJ1-1; no reliable D call. In DNA form, the CDR3 reads TGTGCCAGCAGCGCAGTAATAGGGAACACTGAAGCTTTCTTT. Translating it yields CASSAVIGNTEAFF.